This TCR beta chain emerged from a study of post-analysis software for immune sequencing data. About the research overall: The disease courses covered relapsing-remitting, secondary progressive and progressive-relapsing multiple sclerosis.

cDNA libraries of TCR beta carried unique molecular identifiers. From about 1 to 10 million T cells, roughly 0.5 million cDNA molecules were obtained. TCRdb re-called the PCR reads through MiXCR, storing one row per CDR3 protein. The top ten hold roughly 0.57% of the sample, which has fewer than 850,000 distinct CDR3 sequences, 25% to 30% seen once. This clonotype was observed a few times. What it binds is not known. CDR1 is SEHNR and CDR2 is FQNEAQ in the germline V gene (reference sequence). The length of the CDR3 is 14 residues. J lost 5 bases, V lost 5 bases, and 8 bases had no gene match. Regarding the study as a whole: The authors found that F measure strongly co-clustered same-batch samples. Compared with controls, patients showed significantly lower normalized Chao1 diversity. Controls had lower frequencies than patients of roughly five TRBV segments, which included TRBV5-6, TRBV5-1 and TRBV20-1.

The source material was blood. The chain links TRBV7-9 to TRBJ1-1, with 7 bases fitting TRBD1. The receptor was derived from a girl aged 10 to 17 with multiple sclerosis. In DNA, the CDR3 is TGTGCCAGCAGCATGGGACAGAGGGGTACTGAAGCTTTCTTT. Translating gives CASSMGQRGTEAFF.